Ten or more counts support the clone carrying this T cell receptor beta chain. The CDR3 contains 16 residues. V lost 1 base and J 6 bases, leaving 18 bases between the germline ends. The germline V gene encodes CDR1 SGHRS and CDR2 YFSETQ. This sample is part of a study of blood T cells in healthy people across ages. Through a sample-barcoded 5' primer and a J-beta primer mix, a second PCR was run for roughly 7 to 11 cycles. Per-sample output comprised a minimum of 3 million paired-end reads containing CDR3. Each CDR3 protein is one row after TCRdb ran MiXCR on the 5' RACE reads. The sample lists roughly 1,800,000 distinct CDR3 sequences, around half occurring once.

V usage is TRBV5-1 and J usage is TRBJ2-3; D not resolved. Sample: blood. The clonotype was recovered from a woman in her thirties or forties in good health. CDR3 nucleotide sequence: TGCGCCAGCAGCTTGCTACCTACGACAAGTGAGGATACGCAGTATTTT. It is translated as CASSLLPTTSEDTQYF.